The rows below give T cell receptor beta chains drawn from one sample of a study of cytomegalovirus exposure and HLA in healthy donors. The data were produced by immunoSEQ multiplex PCR, yet TCRdb's version contains in-frame clones alone and is incomplete. The sample holds about 120,000 clones, roughly 82% seen once. Sequenced material: PBMCs. The receptor set was obtained from a middle-aged man in good health and CMV-seropositive. The CDR3 runs from the conserved cysteine through the conserved F or W. The order of the fields is clone size, V gene, J gene, D gene, CDR3 protein, CDR3 DNA. The D gene is left open where the match is weak. The size of a clone is reported for some rows only, either as once, few or many, or as a class for expanded clones.

clone_size: NA
v_call: TRBV9
j_call: TRBJ2-7
d_call: NA
cdr3_aa: CASSPYENEQYF
cdr3_nt: TGTGCCAGCAGCCCCTATGAGAACGAGCAGTACTTC

clone_size: NA
v_call: TRBV10-3
j_call: TRBJ2-3
d_call: NA
cdr3_aa: CAISESGSGDTQYF
cdr3_nt: TGTGCCATCAGTGAGAGCGGGTCGGGAGATACGCAGTATTTT

clone_size: NA
v_call: TRBV7-9
j_call: TRBJ1-6
d_call: TRBD1
cdr3_aa: CASRTTGESSPLHF
cdr3_nt: TGTGCCAGCAGAACTACAGGGGAGAGTTCACCCCTCCACTTT

clone_size: NA
v_call: TRBV25-1
j_call: TRBJ2-7
d_call: NA
cdr3_aa: CASSEIGDFREQYF
cdr3_nt: TGTGCCAGCAGTGAAATCGGAGATTTCCGCGAGCAGTACTTC

clone_size: NA
v_call: TRBV10-3
j_call: TRBJ2-3
d_call: NA
cdr3_aa: CAIQADRTDTQYF
cdr3_nt: TGTGCCATCCAGGCTGACCGCACAGATACGCAGTATTTT

clone_size: few
v_call: TRBV20-1
j_call: TRBJ2-5
d_call: NA
cdr3_aa: CGALAETQYF
cdr3_nt: TGCGGAGCCCTTGCGGAGACCCAGTACTTC

clone_size: NA
v_call: TRBV27
j_call: TRBJ2-5
d_call: TRBD1
cdr3_aa: CASSKPGQGGRETQYF
cdr3_nt: TGTGCCAGCAGTAAACCGGGACAGGGTGGTCGCGAGACCCAGTACTTC

clone_size: NA
v_call: TRBV19
j_call: TRBJ2-5
d_call: TRBD1
cdr3_aa: CASSRTGLGETQYF
cdr3_nt: TGTGCCAGTAGCCGGACAGGGTTAGGAGAGACCCAGTACTTC

clone_size: NA
v_call: TRBV19
j_call: TRBJ1-1
d_call: TRBD1
cdr3_aa: CASSRQGAGTEAFF
cdr3_nt: TGTGCCAGTAGTCGACAGGGGGCAGGCACTGAAGCTTTCTTT

clone_size: NA
v_call: TRBV28
j_call: TRBJ1-4
d_call: TRBD1
cdr3_aa: CASSGDRGPYPNEKLFF
cdr3_nt: TGTGCCAGCAGTGGGGACAGGGGGCCGTATCCTAATGAAAAACTGTTTTTT

clone_size: NA
v_call: TRBV4-3
j_call: TRBJ1-5
d_call: NA
cdr3_aa: CASSLQLNSNQPQHF
cdr3_nt: TGCGCCAGCAGCCTGCAACTGAATAGCAATCAGCCCCAGCATTTT

clone_size: NA
v_call: TRBV5-3
j_call: TRBJ2-5
d_call: TRBD2
cdr3_aa: CARSSPRGAGGPQETQYF
cdr3_nt: TGTGCCAGAAGCTCCCCCCGGGGGGCGGGGGGACCACAAGAGACCCAGTACTTC

clone_size: once
v_call: TRBV30
j_call: TRBJ1-6
d_call: NA
cdr3_aa: CAWSRLRGTDSPLHF
cdr3_nt: TGTGCCTGGAGCCGCCTCAGGGGTACAGATTCACCCCTCCACTTT

clone_size: few
v_call: TRBV7-6
j_call: TRBJ1-3
d_call: TRBD1
cdr3_aa: CASSLVQGVGNTIYF
cdr3_nt: TGTGCCAGCAGCTTAGTCCAGGGGGTTGGAAACACCATATATTTT

clone_size: NA
v_call: TRBV6-1
j_call: TRBJ1-6
d_call: NA
cdr3_aa: CASESSYNSPLHF
cdr3_nt: TGTGCCAGCGAGAGCTCCTATAATTCACCCCTCCACTTT

clone_size: NA
v_call: TRBV7-9
j_call: TRBJ2-2
d_call: NA
cdr3_aa: CSSSGGGELFF
cdr3_nt: TGTTCCAGCAGCGGCGGAGGGGAGCTGTTTTTT

clone_size: NA
v_call: TRBV6-5
j_call: TRBJ2-7
d_call: NA
cdr3_aa: CASRESQGTFYEQYF
cdr3_nt: TGTGCCAGCAGGGAAAGCCAGGGGACGTTCTACGAGCAGTACTTC

clone_size: once
v_call: TRBV28
j_call: TRBJ2-6
d_call: TRBD1
cdr3_aa: CASSRTGHSGANVLTF
cdr3_nt: TGTGCCAGCAGTCGGACAGGACACTCTGGGGCCAACGTCCTGACTTTC

clone_size: NA
v_call: TRBV7-9
j_call: TRBJ2-2
d_call: TRBD2
cdr3_aa: CSSSTGTSGGAGELFF
cdr3_nt: TGTTCCAGCAGCACCGGGACTAGCGGTGGAGCCGGGGAGCTGTTTTTT

clone_size: NA
v_call: TRBV11-3
j_call: TRBJ1-1
d_call: NA
cdr3_aa: CASSPRGNTEAFF
cdr3_nt: TGTGCCAGCAGCCCCCGGGGGAACACTGAAGCTTTCTTT

clone_size: NA
v_call: TRBV18
j_call: TRBJ2-7
d_call: TRBD1
cdr3_aa: CASSPQNQGAGEQYF
cdr3_nt: TGTGCCAGCTCACCACAGAATCAGGGGGCGGGGGAGCAGTACTTC

clone_size: NA
v_call: TRBV7-9
j_call: TRBJ1-6
d_call: TRBD1
cdr3_aa: CSSSLAGQEIKSYNSPLHF
cdr3_nt: TGTTCCAGCAGCTTAGCAGGACAGGAGATAAAATCCTATAATTCACCCCTCCACTTT

clone_size: NA
v_call: TRBV6-6
j_call: TRBJ2-3
d_call: NA
cdr3_aa: CASSYSAGTSDTQYF
cdr3_nt: TGTGCCAGCAGTTACTCGGCCGGGACTTCAGATACGCAGTATTTT

clone_size: NA
v_call: TRBV5-4
j_call: TRBJ2-1
d_call: NA
cdr3_aa: CASSPALDEQFF
cdr3_nt: TGTGCCAGCAGCCCCGCCTTAGATGAGCAGTTCTTC

clone_size: NA
v_call: TRBV4-1
j_call: TRBJ2-5
d_call: NA
cdr3_aa: CASSHPNRATGEETQYF
cdr3_nt: TGCGCCAGCAGCCATCCCAACCGGGCTACGGGGGAAGAGACCCAGTACTTC

clone_size: few
v_call: TRBV9
j_call: TRBJ2-5
d_call: TRBD1
cdr3_aa: CASSAPWDRAGEETQYF
cdr3_nt: TGTGCCAGCAGCGCACCTTGGGACAGGGCGGGTGAAGAGACCCAGTACTTC

clone_size: NA
v_call: TRBV11-2
j_call: TRBJ2-5
d_call: TRBD1
cdr3_aa: CASSITTGQGAETQYF
cdr3_nt: TGTGCCAGCAGCATTACTACGGGACAGGGAGCCGAGACCCAGTACTTC

clone_size: NA
v_call: TRBV2
j_call: TRBJ2-5
d_call: TRBD1
cdr3_aa: CATLNRGQGETQYF
cdr3_nt: TGTGCCACACTTAACAGGGGGCAGGGAGAGACCCAGTACTTC

clone_size: NA
v_call: TRBV11-3
j_call: TRBJ1-6
d_call: NA
cdr3_aa: CASSQTVLSPLHF
cdr3_nt: TGTGCCAGCAGCCAGACAGTTCTTTCACCCCTCCACTTT

clone_size: NA
v_call: TRBV4-2
j_call: TRBJ2-7
d_call: NA
cdr3_aa: CASSQGLYEQYF
cdr3_nt: TGTGCCAGCAGCCAAGGACTTTACGAGCAGTACTTC

clone_size: NA
v_call: TRBV6-6
j_call: TRBJ2-7
d_call: NA
cdr3_aa: CASSPWDGSYEQYF
cdr3_nt: TGTGCCAGCAGTCCCTGGGACGGGAGCTACGAGCAGTACTTC

clone_size: NA
v_call: TRBV2
j_call: TRBJ2-6
d_call: NA
cdr3_aa: CASRPRSGANVLTF
cdr3_nt: TGTGCCAGCAGGCCTAGGTCTGGGGCCAACGTCCTGACTTTC

clone_size: NA
v_call: TRBV25-1
j_call: TRBJ2-7
d_call: TRBD1
cdr3_aa: CASRTGVEQYF
cdr3_nt: TGTGCCAGCAGAACAGGGGTTGAGCAGTACTTC